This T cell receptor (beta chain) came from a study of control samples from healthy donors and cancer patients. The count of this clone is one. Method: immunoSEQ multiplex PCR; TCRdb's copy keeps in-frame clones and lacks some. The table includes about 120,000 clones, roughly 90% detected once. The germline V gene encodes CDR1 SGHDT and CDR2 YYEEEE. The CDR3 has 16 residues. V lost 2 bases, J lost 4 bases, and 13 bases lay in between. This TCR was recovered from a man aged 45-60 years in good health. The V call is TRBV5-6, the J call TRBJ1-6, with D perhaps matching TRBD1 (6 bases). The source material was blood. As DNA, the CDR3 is TGTGCCAGCAGCTTACAAGGGGGAATGTATAATTCACCCCTCCACTTT. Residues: CASSLQGGMYNSPLHF. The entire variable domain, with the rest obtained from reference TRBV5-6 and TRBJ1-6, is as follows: DAGVTQSPTHLIKTRGQQVTLRCSPKSGHDTVSWYQQALGQGPQFIFQYYEEEERQRGNFPDRFSGHQFPNYSSELNVNALLLGDSALYLCASSLQGGMYNSPLHFGNGTRLTVT.